These 22 T cell receptor beta chains were sequenced from one sample in a study of early T cells in non-severe SARS-CoV-2 infection. TCRdb reanalysed the 5' RACE reads using MiXCR and keeps one entry per CDR3 protein. Of roughly 61,000 distinct CDR3 sequences in the sample, 9.5% to 14% were seen once. Sample: whole blood. These receptors were collected from an adult who was a healthcare worker with PCR-confirmed SARS-CoV-2 infection or an uninfected control (not recorded which).

This clonotype was recorded at least ten times. The gene calls are TRBV19 and TRBJ2-4; D gene uncertain. V was clipped by 5 bases and J by 6 bases, with 11 bases between them. Germline V gene lookup returns CDR1 LNHDA and CDR2 SQIVND (reference sequence). The CDR3 runs to 13 residues. CDR3 nucleotides: TGTGCCAGTAGTTTGACGTTCCGAAACATTCAGTACTTC. Translating gives CASSLTFRNIQYF.

This clonotype occurred a few times. This sequence joins TRBV7-8 and TRBJ2-3; D ambiguous. Trimming pared 4 bases from V and 6 bases from J, leaving 8 bases between. Germline V CDR1 and CDR2: SGHVS, FQNEAQ. The CDR3 is 12 residues long. DNA for the CDR3: TGTGCCAGCAGCTACGCTTTGGATACGCAGTATTTT. It specifies CASSYALDTQYF.

V gene TRBV4-3 combines with J gene TRBJ2-3; 7 bases fit TRBD2. The V gene's germline CDR1 is LGHNA and CDR2 YSLEER. V was clipped by 3 bases and J by 2 bases; unmatched bases: 8. The CDR3 extends over 16 amino acids. The CDR3 is CASSHYLADFTDTQYF. In nucleotides, the CDR3 is TGCGCCAGCAGCCACTACCTAGCGGACTTCACAGATACGCAGTATTTT.

The chain recombines TRBV5-6 with TRBJ2-7; no reliable D call. The CDR3 has 14 amino acids. Deletions cut 1 base from V and 0 bases from J, with 8 bases between. CDR1 is SGHDT and CDR2 is YYEEEE in the germline V gene. This CDR3 is CASSLLDHSYEQYF. CDR3 coding DNA: TGTGCCAGCAGCTTGTTGGACCACTCCTACGAGCAGTACTTC. Together with reference TRBV5-6 and TRBJ2-7, the CDR3 gives the full variable domain: DAGVTQSPTHLIKTRGQQVTLRCSPKSGHDTVSWYQQALGQGPQFIFQYYEEEERQRGNFPDRFSGHQFPNYSSELNVNALLLGDSALYLCASSLLDHSYEQYFGPGTRLTVT.

This clonotype came up many times. The V and J genes are TRBV5-6 and TRBJ1-1; D ambiguous. This CDR3 is built from 11 residues. Germline CDR1 and CDR2: SGHDT and YYEEEE. The V and J ends lost 3 bases and 4 bases respectively, with 4 bases between them. The CDR3 DNA sequence: TGTGCCAGCAGCTCCCGCACTGAAGCTTTCTTT. It specifies CASSSRTEAFF.

This clonotype was recorded many times. V is TRBV24-1 and J is TRBJ2-1, with 10 positions matching TRBD2. V dropped 4 bases and J dropped 8; count of bases not matched to a gene: 7. This CDR3 has 15 amino acids. CDR1 and CDR2 from the germline V gene are KGHDR and SFDVKD. CDR3 loop: CATSDLSGGQDEQFF. CDR3 coding DNA: TGTGCCACCAGTGACCTTAGCGGGGGGCAGGATGAGCAGTTCTTC.

This clonotype was detected many times. The chain uses TRBV2 and TRBJ2-7; a possible D gene is TRBD2 (5 bases). Per germline, CDR1 SNHLY and CDR2 FYNNEI. V was pared by 3 bases and J by 6 bases, with 15 bases between. The CDR3 has 14 amino acids. The CDR3: CASSEQGPSGEQYF. As DNA, the CDR3 is TGTGCCAGCAGTGAGCAAGGCCCCAGCGGCGAGCAGTACTTC.

The chain recombines TRBV6-1 with TRBJ1-6, with D possibly being TRBD1 (6 bases). V lost 4 bases to trimming and J lost 8 bases, with 18 bases between them. From germline, CDR1 is MNHNS and CDR2 SASEGT. The CDR3 extends over 16 amino acids. This CDR3 is CASSVAGTQSDSPLHF. In DNA form, the CDR3 reads TGTGCCAGCAGTGTAGCCGGGACACAGAGCGATTCACCCCTCCACTTT.

This clonotype was observed many times. V gene TRBV3-1 combines with J gene TRBJ1-5, with D perhaps TRBD1 (5 bases). Trimming took off 2 bases at V and 7 bases at J, with 18 bases between the two ends. Germline loops: CDR1 LGHDT, CDR2 YNNKEL (reference sequence). The CDR3 loop spans 16 amino acids. The CDR3 sequence is CASSQRPPGTGQPQHF. The CDR3 nucleotides are TGTGCCAGCAGCCAAAGACCCCCAGGGACGGGGCAGCCCCAGCATTTT.

This clonotype was observed a handful of times. The V call is TRBV20-1, the J call TRBJ2-2; 7 nucleotides match TRBD1. The germline CDR1 and CDR2 sequences are DFQATT and SNEGSKA (reference sequence). V lost 3 bases to trimming and J lost 4 bases; unmatched junction nucleotides: 5. This CDR3 region has 14 residues. The CDR3 is CSASSAGGTGELFF. The CDR3 DNA follows: TGCAGTGCTAGTTCGGCAGGGGGCACCGGGGAGCTGTTTTTT.

In this sample, this clonotype turned up once. J is TRBJ2-3 and V is TRBV12-5; 11 positions match TRBD2. The germline V gene has CDR1 LGHNT and CDR2 FRNRAP. CDR3 length: 15 amino acids. The V and J ends lost 6 bases and 0 bases, in that order; junction bases with no gene match: 2. CDR3 loop: CASGLAGGSTDTQYF. CDR3 nucleotide sequence: TGTGCTAGTGGCCTAGCGGGGGGTAGCACAGATACGCAGTATTTT. The full variable domain, its missing parts supplied by reference TRBV12-5 and TRBJ2-3, is DARVTQTPRHKVTEMGQEVTMRCQPILGHNTVFWYRQTMMQGLELLAYFRNRAPLDDSGMPKDRFSAEMPDATLATLKIQPSEPRDSAVYFCASGLAGGSTDTQYFGPGTRLTVL.

V is TRBV10-3 and J is TRBJ2-7; D is possibly TRBD1 (6 bases). Trimming took off 6 bases at V and 3 bases at J, with 12 bases between the two ends. CDR3 length: 13 residues. Germline V gene data show CDR1 as ENHRY and CDR2 as SYGVKD. The CDR3 loop is CAIRGPDSYEQYF. CDR3 bases: TGTGCCATCAGGGGCCCGGACAGCTACGAGCAGTACTTC.

This clonotype appeared many times. This sequence joins TRBV6-2 or TRBV6-3 and TRBJ2-4, with 7 bases matching TRBD1. CDR1 is MNHEY, CDR2 SVGEGT, per germline. CDR3 length equals 16 residues. The V and J ends lost 2 bases and 0 bases, in that order; junction bases with no gene match: 4. CDR3 DNA: TGTGCCAGCAGTTACCGGACAGGACTAGCCAAAAACATTCAGTACTTC. Translated: CASSYRTGLAKNIQYF.

This clonotype was recorded at least ten times. The chain joins TRBV7-2 to TRBJ2-7; 8 bases match TRBD2. Per germline, CDR1 SGHTA and CDR2 FQGNSA. The CDR3 sequence is 14 residues long. Losses at the gene ends were 5 bases for V and 6 bases for J; bases not matched to a gene: 9. The CDR3 DNA reads TGTGCCAGCAGCCCCAGGACTAGCATGGGCGAGCAGTACTTC. Protein: CASSPRTSMGEQYF.

This clonotype was counted many times. The V call is TRBV29-1, the J call TRBJ2-3; TRBD1 agrees at 9 bases. J gave up 5 bases and V 5 bases, and 8 bases lay outside the gene matches. The germline CDR1 and CDR2 sequences are SQVTM and ANQGSEA. The CDR3 contains 14 residues. The CDR3 DNA is TGCAGCGTTACCCACAGGGGGCTGAGAGATACGCAGTATTTT. Translation: CSVTHRGLRDTQYF.

At least ten counts were recorded for this clonotype. This chain links TRBV30 with TRBJ2-7; TRBD2 matches 9 bases. V lost 2 bases to trimming and J lost 0 bases; unmatched junction nucleotides: 14. Germline V gene data show CDR1 as GTSNPN and CDR2 as SVGIG (reference sequence). The CDR3 has 18 amino acids. CDR3 DNA: TGTGCCTGGAGTAAAACCCCCCCGGGACTAGCTCGCTCCTACGAGCAGTACTTC. Protein sequence: CAWSKTPPGLARSYEQYF.

The chain has TRBV10-3 and TRBJ2-7; 9 bases map to TRBD1. Germline loops: CDR1 ENHRY, CDR2 SYGVKD. The junction had 4 bases not matched to a gene; V was cut back by 4 bases and J by 6 bases. The CDR3 is 13 amino acids. The chain's CDR3 is CAISAGTGREQYF. CDR3 in DNA: TGTGCCATCAGTGCCGGGACAGGGCGCGAGCAGTACTTC.

The rearrangement joins TRBV11-3 to TRBJ2-1; maybe TRBD2 (5 bases). The ends were cut back, 2 bases at V and 11 bases at J, with 13 bases in the middle. The CDR3 consists of 13 residues. Germline loops: CDR1 SGHNT, CDR2 YENEEA. This chain's CDR3 is CASSLYSRTQQFF. As DNA, the CDR3 is TGTGCCAGCAGCTTATACTCGCGGACTCAGCAGTTCTTC.

The sample holds a few counts of this clonotype. This sequence joins TRBV20-1 and TRBJ1-2; possible D gene TRBD1, 5 bases. Trimming took off 3 bases at V and 8 bases at J, with 16 bases between the two ends. The CDR3 length is 13 residues. The germline CDR1 and CDR2 sequences are DFQATT and SNEGSKA (reference sequence). CDR3 protein: CSASGAVGGGYTF. The DNA for the CDR3 is TGCAGTGCTAGTGGGGCAGTAGGCGGCGGCTACACCTTC.

This chain links TRBV16 with TRBJ1-2; D gene unclear. V lost 5 bases and J lost 4, with 11 bases in between. CDR1 and CDR2 from the germline V gene are KGHSY and FQNENV. CDR3 length: 13 amino acids. The CDR3 sequence: CASSGGDSYGYTF. CDR3 bases: TGTGCCAGCAGCGGTGGGGATAGCTATGGCTACACCTTC.

This clonotype was seen repeatedly, ten times or more. The chain carries TRBV6-6 and TRBJ1-1; D is possibly TRBD1 (6 bases). V was cut by 7 bases and J by 3 bases, with 9 bases left in between. This CDR3 is built from 12 residues. Looked up from germline, CDR1 is MNHNY and CDR2 is SVGAGI (reference sequence). CDR3 nucleotide sequence: TGTGCCAGCAAGAGGACAGACACTGAAGCTTTCTTT. This codes for CASKRTDTEAFF.

This clonotype was recorded many times. V and J are TRBV10-3 and TRBJ2-2; perhaps D is TRBD1 or TRBD2 (7 bases each). The germline V gene has CDR1 ENHRY and CDR2 SYGVKD. Trimming stripped 8 bases from V and 3 bases from J, with 13 bases between. The CDR3 is 14 amino acids. The CDR3 is CAIGRGPDTGELFF. As DNA, the CDR3 is TGTGCCATCGGGAGGGGGCCTGACACCGGGGAGCTGTTTTTT.